The T cell receptor beta chain under discussion was sequenced for a study of cytomegalovirus exposure and HLA in healthy donors. Primers included in the PCR were 60 Vbeta and 13 Jbeta primers. Sequencing used immunoSEQ multiplex PCR; TCRdb keeps in-frame clones, though not all of them. This table has about 130,000 clones, about 80% appearing once. The sample comprised PBMCs. The source of this sequence is a boy aged 2 to 9 in good health and CMV-seronegative.

The CDR3 spells CASSQLPLSDHEQYF. The CDR3 DNA reads as TGTGCCAGCAGCCAACTCCCGCTAAGCGACCACGAGCAGTACTTC. This chain joins TRBV7-8 and TRBJ2-7; D uncertain. The CDR3 is 15 amino acids. The V end was cut by 5 bases, the J end by 5 bases, with 19 bases between. Looked up from germline, CDR1 is SGHVS and CDR2 is FQNEAQ.